This record covers a single T cell receptor beta chain. This record belongs to a study of Tregs in tolerant kidney transplant recipients. Unstimulated regulatory T cells (CD4+CD25+CD127-), CD4+CD25- non-regulatory cells, CD4 and CD8 cells were FACS-sorted from thawed PBMCs. Assay used: immunoSEQ multiplex PCR; TCRdb lists only in-frame clones, some missing. The profile shows fewer than 70,000 clones, more than 70% of them singletons. Germline V lookup: CDR1 MDHEN, CDR2 SYDVKM. This CDR3 has 16 amino acids. V was cut by 2 bases and J by 0 bases, with 10 bases left in between. The rearrangement joins TRBV28 to TRBJ2-2, with D tentatively TRBD1 (5 bases). Sequences were obtained from CD4+ T cells from blood. The sequence derives from a human donor in good health. The CDR3 here is CASSLIPRANTGELFF. Written as DNA, the CDR3 is TGTGCCAGCAGTTTAATCCCCAGGGCGAACACCGGGGAGCTGTTTTTT.